The next 27 T cell receptor beta chains were all read from a single sample in a study of CD8 T cells in Susac syndrome. The RNA, roughly 0.45 to 1 ug, was put through reverse transcription using random hexamers. TCRdb reprocessed the immunoSEQ multiplex PCR reads with MiXCR, giving one entry per CDR3 protein. The table shows 160,000 or so distinct CDR3 sequences, with about 94% occurring only once. The sequenced sample consisted of CD8+ T cells from PBMCs. The receptors shown here come from a human donor with multiple sclerosis.

V usage is TRBV30 and J usage is TRBJ1-2; possible D gene TRBD1, 5 bases. V gave up 4 bases and J gave up 2 bases, with 20 bases separating them. CDR3 length: 16 amino acids. Germline V gives CDR1 GTSNPN, CDR2 SVGIG (reference sequence). The CDR3: CAWISTAQQENYGYTF. In DNA form, the CDR3 reads TGTGCCTGGATTTCCACAGCCCAACAGGAGAACTATGGCTACACCTTC. The full variable domain, its missing parts supplied by reference TRBV30 and TRBJ1-2, is SQTIHQWPATLVQPVGSPLSLECTVEGTSNPNLYWYRQAAGRGLQLLFYSVGIGQISSEVPQNLSASRPQDRQFILSSKKLLLSDSGFYLCAWISTAQQENYGYTFGSGTRLTVV.

The chain uses TRBV4-3 and TRBJ1-2; perhaps TRBD1 as D (6 bases). The germline gives CDR1 LGHNA, CDR2 YSLEER. V was shortened by 0 bases and J by 4 bases, with 15 bases between the two germline ends. CDR3 length: 16 amino acids. CDR3 region: CASSQDLAATGYGYTF. CDR3 nucleotides: TGCGCCAGCAGCCAAGATCTCGCAGCGACAGGCTATGGCTACACCTTC.

The genes are TRBV30 and TRBJ1-2, with D maybe TRBD1 (5 bases). CDR1 and CDR2 (germline): GTSNPN, SVGIG (reference sequence). The V gene lost 7 bases and the J gene lost 4 bases, with 16 bases spanning the gap. The CDR3 is made up of 13 amino acids. The CDR3: CAFYGGGFYGYTF. For the CDR3, the DNA is TGTGCCTTTTATGGGGGTGGCTTCTATGGCTACACCTTC.

There are a few counts of this clonotype. The chain recombines TRBV30 with TRBJ1-6; D is unresolved. The V gene's germline CDR1 is GTSNPN and CDR2 SVGIG (reference sequence). The CDR3 sequence is 14 residues long. Trimming removed 1 base from V and 0 bases from J, with 4 bases in between. The CDR3, as DNA: TGTGCCTGGAGTGGGAGCTCCTATAATTCACCCCTCCACTTT. Its translation is CAWSGSSYNSPLHF.

J is TRBJ2-7 and V is TRBV29-1, with D perhaps TRBD1 or TRBD2 (5 bases each). Germline CDR1 and CDR2: SQVTM and ANQGSEA. The V and J ends lost 6 bases and 7 bases respectively, with 19 bases between them. The length of the CDR3 is 13 residues. The chain's CDR3 is CSVPTGRAKEQYF. The CDR3 DNA reads TGCAGCGTCCCCACGGGACGGGCGAAGGAGCAGTACTTC.

CDR3 protein: CSVERGVNTGELFF. As DNA, the CDR3 is TGCAGCGTTGAAAGGGGAGTAAACACCGGGGAGCTGTTTTTT. This chain links TRBV29-1 with TRBJ2-2, with D perhaps given as TRBD1 or TRBD2 (5 bases each). CDR3 size: 14 residues. V lost 2 bases, J lost 2 bases, and 9 bases lay in between. Germline values: CDR1 SQVTM, CDR2 ANQGSEA.

The CDR3 here is CSVEGGRDRYSGANVLTF. As DNA, the CDR3 is TGCAGCGTTGAAGGGGGCCGGGACAGGTACTCTGGGGCCAACGTCCTGACTTTC. V usage is TRBV29-1 and J usage is TRBJ2-6; TRBD1 aligns across 8 bases. CDR3 length equals 18 residues. Germline V gene sequence: CDR1 SQVTM, CDR2 ANQGSEA. Losses at the gene ends were 1 base for V and 0 bases for J; bases not matched to a gene: 8.

The rearrangement links TRBV6-2 or TRBV6-3 to TRBJ2-7; no clear D gene. Germline lookup yields CDR1 MNHEY and CDR2 SVGEGT. The CDR3 is made up of 11 amino acids. V was shortened by 0 bases and J by 6 bases, with 3 bases between the two germline ends. This chain's CDR3 is CASSYSGEQYF. CDR3 DNA sequence: TGTGCCAGCAGTTACTCCGGCGAGCAGTACTTC.

This chain connects TRBV9 to TRBJ1-4; no clear D gene. The CDR3 totals 13 residues. From germline, CDR1 is SGDLS and CDR2 YYNGEE. V lost 5 bases and J lost 8, with 13 bases in between. The DNA of the CDR3 is TGTGCCAGCAGGGGCCCCGGGAGAGAAAAACTGTTTTTT. Amino acid sequence: CASRGPGREKLFF. The full variable domain, its missing parts supplied by reference TRBV9 and TRBJ1-4, is DSGVTQTPKHLITATGQRVTLRCSPRSGDLSVYWYQQSLDQGLQFLIQYYNGEERAKGNILERFSAQQFPDLHSELNLSSLELGDSALYFCASRGPGREKLFFGSGTQLSVL.

The chain combines TRBV15 with TRBJ1-1; tentatively, D is TRBD1 (5 bases). Trimming took off 5 bases at V and 6 bases at J, with 19 bases between the two ends. This CDR3 spans 15 amino acids. Germline CDR1 is LNHNV and CDR2 is YYDKDF (reference sequence). The CDR3 is CATSPEGRGNSEAFF. CDR3 sequence (DNA): TGTGCCACCAGCCCCGAGGGGCGCGGCAATTCTGAAGCTTTCTTT.

As to this clonotype: An end of the junction differs from the germline gene, which may be a read error. The chain employs TRBV19 and TRBJ1-1; D is uncertain. The CDR3 is made up of 11 amino acids. Germline lookup yields CDR1 LNHDA and CDR2 SQIVND (reference sequence). CDR3 sequence reads: CASRMNSEAFF. CDR3 nucleotide sequence: TGTGCCAGTAGAATGAACAGTGAAGCTTTCTTT. Full variable domain (missing parts from reference TRBV19 and TRBJ1-1): DGGITQSPKYLFRKEGQNVTLSCEQNLNHDAMYWYRQDPGQGLRLIYYSQIVNDFQKGDIAEGYSVSREKKESFPLTVTSAQKNPTAFYLCASRMNSEAFFGQGTRLTVV.

The chain carries TRBV9 and TRBJ2-1; possible D gene TRBD2, 6 bases. CDR1 SGDLS and CDR2 YYNGEE come from the germline V gene. The CDR3 has 13 residues. With 4 bases removed from V and 12 bases from J, the gap between germline ends came to 17 bases. In DNA, the CDR3 is TGTGCCAGCAGCAAGAGTGGGGGGAATCGGCAGTTCTTC. This encodes CASSKSGGNRQFF.

The CDR3 region has the DNA TGTGCCGTCAGGGGGCCGGGGAGCAATCAGCCCCAGCATTTT. Amino acid sequence: CAVRGPGSNQPQHF. This chain uses TRBV6-2 or TRBV6-3 with TRBJ1-5; TRBD1 aligns across 8 bases. Unmatched junction bases numbered 7, after V lost 11 bases and J lost 1 base. The CDR3 is 14 residues long. CDR1 and CDR2 from the germline V gene are MNHEY and SVGEGT.

The V call is TRBV20-1, the J call TRBJ2-7, with D possibly TRBD1 on 6 matching bases. The ends were cut back, 4 bases at V and 5 bases at J, with 15 bases in the middle. The CDR3 spans 13 residues. The germline CDR1 and CDR2 sequences are DFQATT and SNEGSKA (reference sequence). CDR3 sequence: CSATQGLVDEQYF. The CDR3 region has the DNA TGCAGTGCTACGCAGGGGTTAGTCGACGAGCAGTACTTC.

This clonotype has a single count. V usage is TRBV29-1 and J usage is TRBJ2-1; D gene unclear. Germline CDR1 and CDR2: SQVTM and ANQGSEA. Trimming removed 6 bases from V and 10 bases from J, with 16 bases in between. There are 12 residues in the CDR3. The CDR3 coding sequence is TGCAGCGTGTTCTATCAAGGAAAAGAGCAGTTCTTC. This gives the protein CSVFYQGKEQFF.

This sequence joins TRBV4-1 and TRBJ1-2; a possible D gene is TRBD1 (6 bases). The CDR3 runs 13 residues. Germline values: CDR1 MGHRA, CDR2 YSYEKL. Trimming pared 1 base from V and 6 bases from J, leaving 9 bases between. The CDR3 loop is CASSQGGGDGYTF. The DNA for the CDR3 is TGCGCCAGCAGCCAAGGAGGGGGAGATGGCTACACCTTC.

J is TRBJ2-5 and V is TRBV12-5; 9 nucleotides agree with TRBD1. This CDR3 contains 15 residues. Germline CDR1 and CDR2: LGHNT and FRNRAP. J was trimmed by 5 bases and V by 0 bases; bases with no gene match: 4. The CDR3 bases are TGTGCTAGTGGTTTGGTTGACAGGGGGATGGAGACCCAGTACTTC. Its protein product is CASGLVDRGMETQYF.

V and J are TRBV29-1 and TRBJ2-3; weak D call: TRBD1 (6 bases). Germline loops: CDR1 SQVTM, CDR2 ANQGSEA. V was trimmed by 8 bases and J by 4 bases, leaving 13 bases between them. CDR3 length equals 12 residues. Here the CDR3 reads CSIRPGADTQYF. In DNA form, the CDR3 reads TGCAGCATTCGGCCAGGGGCAGATACGCAGTATTTT.

The chain recombines TRBV2 with TRBJ1-1; D gene uncertain. V was cut by 3 bases and J by 1 base, with 9 bases left in between. This CDR3 has 14 residues. Looked up from germline, CDR1 is SNHLY and CDR2 is FYNNEI. The CDR3 sequence is CASSEFAGNTEAFF. Written as DNA, the CDR3 is TGTGCCAGCAGTGAGTTTGCGGGGAACACTGAAGCTTTCTTT.

The chain couples TRBV11-2 to TRBJ2-7; 10 bases agree with TRBD1. The CDR3 consists of 15 residues. J was trimmed by 1 base and V by 4 bases; bases with no gene match: 4. Germline V lookup: CDR1 SGHAT, CDR2 FQNNGV. The CDR3 reads CASSSRQGASYEQYF. CDR3 nucleotide sequence: TGTGCCAGCAGCTCACGACAGGGGGCTTCCTACGAGCAGTACTTC.

The rearrangement joins TRBV13 to TRBJ2-1; no reliable D call. Germline CDR1 is PRHDT and CDR2 is FYEKMQ (reference sequence). V was shortened by 2 bases and J by 4 bases, with 15 bases between the two germline ends. The CDR3 consists of 16 residues. The CDR3 DNA reads TGTGCCAGCAGCTTATCCCATGCCCCCAATTACAATGAGCAGTTCTTC. Its translation: CASSLSHAPNYNEQFF.

The rearrangement links TRBV15 to TRBJ1-6, with D tentatively TRBD1 (5 bases). The CDR3 runs to 14 residues. Trimming removed 0 bases at V and 5 bases at J, with 5 bases between. Looked up from germline, CDR1 is LNHNV and CDR2 is YYDKDF (reference sequence). The CDR3 nucleotides read TGTGCCACCAGCAGAGACAGGGATAATTCACCCCTCCACTTT. It yields the protein CATSRDRDNSPLHF. The complete variable domain, with remaining parts taken from reference TRBV15 and TRBJ1-6, reads DAMVIQNPRYQVTQFGKPVTLSCSQTLNHNVMYWYQQKSSQAPKLLFHYYDKDFNNEADTPDNFQSRRPNTSFCFLDIRSPGLGDTAMYLCATSRDRDNSPLHFGNGTRLTVT.

This rearrangement joins TRBV28 to TRBJ2-7; no clear D gene. The CDR3 loop spans 13 amino acids. V was clipped by 2 bases and J by 1 base, with 6 bases between them. Looked up from germline, CDR1 is MDHEN and CDR2 is SYDVKM. This CDR3 reads CASSLQGSYEQYF. The CDR3 nucleotides are TGTGCCAGCAGTTTACAAGGATCCTACGAGCAGTACTTC.

The chain has TRBV3-1 and TRBJ2-1; 10 bases align to TRBD2. The germline CDR1 and CDR2 sequences are LGHDT and YNNKEL (reference sequence). The CDR3 totals 17 residues. The V segment lost 0 bases and the J segment 8 bases; nucleotides outside the gene matches: 10. The CDR3 nucleotides read TGTGCCAGCAGCCAAGATTTAGGGGCTAGCGGGGGCGATGAGCAGTTCTTC. Its translation: CASSQDLGASGGDEQFF.

The chain couples TRBV9 to TRBJ2-3; TRBD2 aligns across 10 bases. Germline V lookup: CDR1 SGDLS, CDR2 YYNGEE. Losses at the gene ends were 3 bases for V and 3 bases for J; bases not matched to a gene: 4. The CDR3 has 15 amino acids. This chain's CDR3 is CASSERGGGTDTQYF. The CDR3 coding sequence is TGTGCCAGCAGCGAGCGGGGGGGCGGAACAGATACGCAGTATTTT.

Only one count was recorded for this clonotype. This chain links TRBV2 with TRBJ1-2; TRBD1 matches 7 bases. The length of the CDR3 is 15 residues. Germline V gene data show CDR1 as SNHLY and CDR2 as FYNNEI. Trimming at V came to 1 base and at J to 4 bases, leaving 6 bases not matched to a gene. The chain's CDR3 is CASSEGGDRVYGYTF. CDR3 nucleotide sequence: TGTGCCAGCAGTGAAGGAGGGGACAGAGTCTATGGCTACACCTTC.

V is TRBV29-1 and J is TRBJ1-3; D may be TRBD1 (5 bases). Germline CDR1 SQVTM, CDR2 ANQGSEA. Trimming pared 1 base from V and 3 bases from J, leaving 16 bases between. This CDR3 has 16 residues. This CDR3 is CSVEGRQSSGGNTIYF. The CDR3 DNA sequence: TGCAGCGTTGAAGGGCGACAGTCTTCGGGTGGAAACACCATATATTTT.